This entry features one T cell receptor beta chain sequence. Its antigen is not identified. Between the trimmed V and J ends, which lost 1 base and 0 bases, there was a span of 10 bases. Germline assignment: CDR1 MNHEY and CDR2 SMNVEV (reference sequence). This CDR3 has 15 amino acids. The data belong to a study of shared clonotypes between healthy human individuals. Study-level background: Three plates each covered CD4 naive and memory; CD8 naive two, CD8 memory one.

This table comes from immunoSEQ multiplex PCR, and its TCRdb copy is limited to in-frame clones, with some not included. The profile shows 180,000 or so clones, 80% to 95% of them singletons. Study-wide findings and caveats: For naive CD4 cells, approximately 4.7% of clonotypes were shared across a handful of donors. Researchers found naive subsets generally carried larger estimated richness than memory subsets.

The chain employs TRBV27 and TRBJ2-7; D is ambiguous. Specimen: naive CD4+ T cells sorted from blood. The subset is: CD45RA+ positively selected. This clonotype was sampled from a woman in her twenties or thirties in good health. CDR3 nucleotide sequence: TGTGCCAGCAGTTTATACGCCAAATCCTCCTACGAGCAGTACTTC. It specifies CASSLYAKSSYEQYF.